This TCR beta chain was identified during a study of T cell changes during pregnancy in multiple sclerosis. The V gene lost 6 bases and the J gene lost 0 bases, with 11 bases spanning the gap. The CDR3 length is 14 residues. Germline V lookup: CDR1 PRHDT, CDR2 FYEKMQ (reference sequence). Libraries were prepared by immunoSEQ multiplex PCR; TCRdb keeps only in-frame clonotypes and omits some of them. Here the sample spans about 38,000 clones, 91% being singletons. The material was CD8+ T cells from peripheral blood mononuclear cells, obtained after pregnancy. The chain recombines TRBV13 with TRBJ1-1, with D possibly TRBD1 on 5 matching bases. This TCR was recovered from a female donor with multiple sclerosis, enrolled in a pregnancy study. The CDR3 loop is CASRVGGMNTEAFF. In DNA form, the CDR3 reads TGTGCCAGCAGGGTCGGGGGTATGAACACTGAAGCTTTCTTT.